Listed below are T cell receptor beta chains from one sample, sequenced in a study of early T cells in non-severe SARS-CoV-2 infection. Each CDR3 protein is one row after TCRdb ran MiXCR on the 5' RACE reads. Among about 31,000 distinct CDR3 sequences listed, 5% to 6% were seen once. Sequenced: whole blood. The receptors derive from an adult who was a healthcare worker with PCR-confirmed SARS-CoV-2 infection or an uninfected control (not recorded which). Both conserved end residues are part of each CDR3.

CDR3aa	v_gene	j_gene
CASRAGTGRLARLETQYF	TRBV7-2	TRBJ2-5
CSARPPGLGTQYF	TRBV20-1	TRBJ2-3
CASSLVTPQHF	TRBV11-2	TRBJ1-5
CSARQPPQETQYF	TRBV20-1	TRBJ2-5
CASSQQAAAHEQFF	TRBV3-1	TRBJ2-1
CASSQYRGRDTEAFF	TRBV7-9	TRBJ1-1
CASSQTGVGYTF	TRBV3-1	TRBJ1-2
CSAPALTGAGNTIYF	TRBV20-1	TRBJ1-3
CASSLGINEQFF	TRBV5-1	TRBJ2-1
CASSRDGLGTQYF	TRBV19	TRBJ2-5
CASSGEGPFDEQFF	TRBV11-3	TRBJ2-1
CASSSRYEQYF	TRBV12-3/TRBV12-4	TRBJ2-7
CASRSGLGLNEQFF	TRBV4-1	TRBJ2-1
CASSLVDKNTEAFF	TRBV7-9	TRBJ1-1
CASTRAAGRTGELFF	TRBV12-3/TRBV12-4	TRBJ2-2
CSARDPGIGYEQYF	TRBV20-1	TRBJ2-7
CASSQVEGLAREDEQFF	TRBV4-1	TRBJ2-1
CAISDKGYEQFF	TRBV10-3	TRBJ2-1
CSAIQDSYSNQPQHF	TRBV20-1	TRBJ1-5
CASSYSGSTGELFF	TRBV6-2/TRBV6-3	TRBJ2-2
CSARDIRLAGELFF	TRBV20-1	TRBJ2-2
CASSHAQQPSWDEQYF	TRBV4-1	TRBJ2-7
CASSGSGEAFF	TRBV3-1	TRBJ1-1
CASSSRGPETQYF	TRBV7-9	TRBJ2-5
CASSSSGVNYGYTF	TRBV7-9	TRBJ1-2
CSAFIGDQETQYF	TRBV20-1	TRBJ2-5
CASSEGSGSLYEQFF	TRBV7-3	TRBJ2-1
CASSLGGPGTDTQYF	TRBV7-3	TRBJ2-3
CASSPAGTFKGETQYF	TRBV11-2	TRBJ2-5
CSAPDLTDTQYF	TRBV20-1	TRBJ2-3
CASSSWDTEAFF	TRBV11-3	TRBJ1-1
CASSQFGDGGPYEQYF	TRBV4-1	TRBJ2-7
CASSLGPLAYEQYF	TRBV12-3/TRBV12-4	TRBJ2-7
CASSLSDGGRAQYEQFF	TRBV27	TRBJ2-1
CASSQVIDSPNYGYTF	TRBV4-1	TRBJ1-2
CASSSVGRVGDTQYF	TRBV5-6	TRBJ2-3
CASSLPLLADNEQFF	TRBV5-1	TRBJ2-1
CASSFGQKSSYNEQFF	TRBV7-6	TRBJ2-1
CASSPRPYSYEQYF	TRBV28	TRBJ2-7
CASSRGRGELFF	TRBV3-1	TRBJ2-2
CASSLVYMRDEQYF	TRBV5-5	TRBJ2-7
CASSLAGSTDTQYF	TRBV5-1	TRBJ2-3
CSASAGNTGELFF	TRBV20-1	TRBJ2-2
CSVRQNTGELFF	TRBV29-1	TRBJ2-2
CASSQRGHNTEAFF	TRBV18	TRBJ1-1
CASSPLRGEGSYNEQFF	TRBV7-8	TRBJ2-1